This T cell receptor beta chain was sequenced in a study of T cell clonotyping in hematopoietic cell transplantation. Study observations and caveats: After transplant, recipient diversity fell while pathologically expanded clonotypes grew through day 180. Few recipient clonotypes overlapped donors; over 95% were de novo at given depth. Cells were unsorted, so CD4 and CD8 contributions were not separated.

Produced via immunoSEQ multiplex PCR; TCRdb's table is partial and in-frame only. The table shows about 10,000 clones, with approximately 80% occurring only once. Recipient blood drawn about 28 days pretransplant and days 30, 100, 180 after. Trimming stripped 5 bases from V and 0 bases from J, with 10 bases between. CDR1 SGHNT and CDR2 YENEEA come from the germline V gene. This CDR3 contains 14 residues. Worth noting for this clone: What it binds is not known.

V is TRBV11-3 and J is TRBJ1-2; tentatively, D is TRBD1 (5 bases). This material consisted of PBMCs, taken 30 days after allogeneic stem cell transplant. This clonotype originated in a female patient between 35 and 55 years old who had an allogeneic stem cell transplant from a related donor, so T cells may come from the graft donor. Some clones in this sample may be carry-over from other donors' samples. The CDR3 protein is CASSLDRTNYGYTF. The CDR3 DNA reads as TGTGCCAGCAGCCTTGACAGAACTAACTATGGCTACACCTTC.